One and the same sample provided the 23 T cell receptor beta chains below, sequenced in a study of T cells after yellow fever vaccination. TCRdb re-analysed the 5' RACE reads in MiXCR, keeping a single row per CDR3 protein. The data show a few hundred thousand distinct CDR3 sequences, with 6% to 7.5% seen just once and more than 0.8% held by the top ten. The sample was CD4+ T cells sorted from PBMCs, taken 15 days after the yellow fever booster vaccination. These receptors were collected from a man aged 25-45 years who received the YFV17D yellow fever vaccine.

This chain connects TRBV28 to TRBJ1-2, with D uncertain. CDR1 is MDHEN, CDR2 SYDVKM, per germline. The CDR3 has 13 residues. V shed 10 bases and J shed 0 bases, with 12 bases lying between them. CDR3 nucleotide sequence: TGTGCCACCGCGGGCCCAACTAACTATGGCTACACCTTC. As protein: CATAGPTNYGYTF.

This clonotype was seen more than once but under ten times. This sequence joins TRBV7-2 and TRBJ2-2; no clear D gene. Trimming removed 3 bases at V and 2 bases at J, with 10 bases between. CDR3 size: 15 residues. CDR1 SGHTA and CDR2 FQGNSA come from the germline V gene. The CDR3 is CASSFTPLNTGELFF. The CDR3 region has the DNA TGTGCCAGCAGCTTCACTCCCTTAAACACCGGGGAGCTGTTTTTT. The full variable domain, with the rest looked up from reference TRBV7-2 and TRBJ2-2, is GAGVSQSPSNKVTEKGKDVELRCDPISGHTALYWYRQSLGQGLEFLIYFQGNSAPDKSGLPSDRFSAERTGGSVSTLTIQRTQQEDSAVYLCASSFTPLNTGELFFGEGSRLTVL.

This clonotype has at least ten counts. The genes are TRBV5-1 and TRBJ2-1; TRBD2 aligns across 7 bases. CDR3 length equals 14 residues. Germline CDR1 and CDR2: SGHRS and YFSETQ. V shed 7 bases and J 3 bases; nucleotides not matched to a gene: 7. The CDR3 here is CASAIRGDYNEQFF. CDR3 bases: TGCGCCAGCGCCATACGGGGGGACTACAATGAGCAGTTCTTC.

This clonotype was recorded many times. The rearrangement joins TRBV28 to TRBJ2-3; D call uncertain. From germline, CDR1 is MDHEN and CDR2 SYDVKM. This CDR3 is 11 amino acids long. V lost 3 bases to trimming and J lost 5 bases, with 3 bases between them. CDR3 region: CASSFLDTQYF. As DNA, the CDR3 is TGTGCCAGCAGTTTTTTAGATACGCAGTATTTT. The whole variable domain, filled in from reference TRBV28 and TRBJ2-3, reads DVKVTQSSRYLVKRTGEKVFLECVQDMDHENMFWYRQDPGLGLRLIYFSYDVKMKEKGDIPEGYSVSREKKERFSLILESASTNQTSMYLCASSFLDTQYFGPGTRLTVL.

In DNA, the CDR3 is TGTGCCAGCAGTTTCGAGGGGACTAGCGGGACCTACGAGCAGTACTTC. It translates to CASSFEGTSGTYEQYF. This rearrangement joins TRBV12-3 or TRBV12-4 to TRBJ2-7; TRBD2 matches 13 bases. The CDR3 has 16 amino acids. After removal of 3 bases from V and 2 bases from J, the junction contained 4 bases not matched to a gene.

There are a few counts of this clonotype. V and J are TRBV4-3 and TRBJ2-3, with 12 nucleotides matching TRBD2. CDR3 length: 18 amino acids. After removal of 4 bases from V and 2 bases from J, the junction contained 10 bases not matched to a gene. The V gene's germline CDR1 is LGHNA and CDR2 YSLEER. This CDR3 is CASSLSLRLAGVTDTQYF. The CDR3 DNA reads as TGCGCCAGCAGCCTGTCCCTAAGACTAGCGGGGGTCACAGATACGCAGTATTTT.

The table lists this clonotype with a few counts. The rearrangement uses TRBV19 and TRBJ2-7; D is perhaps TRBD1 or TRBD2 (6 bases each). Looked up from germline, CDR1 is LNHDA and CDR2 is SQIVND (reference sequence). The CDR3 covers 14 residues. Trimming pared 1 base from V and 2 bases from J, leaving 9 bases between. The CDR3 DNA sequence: TGTGCCAGTAGTATAGCGGGGGACACCTACGAGCAGTACTTC. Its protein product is CASSIAGDTYEQYF.

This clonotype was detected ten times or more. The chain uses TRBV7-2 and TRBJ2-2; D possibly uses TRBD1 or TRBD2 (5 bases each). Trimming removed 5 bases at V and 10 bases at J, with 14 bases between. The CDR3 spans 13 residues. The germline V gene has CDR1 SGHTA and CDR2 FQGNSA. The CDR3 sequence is CASSGTGTLELFF. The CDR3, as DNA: TGTGCCAGCAGCGGGACCGGGACCCTGGAGCTGTTTTTT.

CDR3 region: CASSYDRSYEQYF. The CDR3 bases are TGCGCCAGCAGCTACGACAGGTCCTACGAGCAGTACTTC. The V and J genes are TRBV5-1 and TRBJ2-7; tentative D call: TRBD1 (6 bases). The CDR3 consists of 13 residues. Per the germline V gene, CDR1 is SGHRS and CDR2 is YFSETQ. V gave up 3 bases and J gave up 1 base, with 8 bases separating them.

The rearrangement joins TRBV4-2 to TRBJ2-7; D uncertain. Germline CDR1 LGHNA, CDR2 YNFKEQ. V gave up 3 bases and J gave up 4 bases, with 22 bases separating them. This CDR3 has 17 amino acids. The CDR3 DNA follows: TGTGCCAGCAGCCAGCGCTTCACCACTACCCTGGGGTACGAGCAGTACTTC. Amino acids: CASSQRFTTTLGYEQYF.

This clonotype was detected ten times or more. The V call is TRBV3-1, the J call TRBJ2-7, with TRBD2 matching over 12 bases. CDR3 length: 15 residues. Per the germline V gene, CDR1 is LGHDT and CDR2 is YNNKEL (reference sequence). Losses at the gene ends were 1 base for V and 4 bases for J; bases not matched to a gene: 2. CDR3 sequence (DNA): TGTGCCAGCAGCCAAGGGACTAGCGGGAATTACGAGCAGTACTTC. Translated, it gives CASSQGTSGNYEQYF.

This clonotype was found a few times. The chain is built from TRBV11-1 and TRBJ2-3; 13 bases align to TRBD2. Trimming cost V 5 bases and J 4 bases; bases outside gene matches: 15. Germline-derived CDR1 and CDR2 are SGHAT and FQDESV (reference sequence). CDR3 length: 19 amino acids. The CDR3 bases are TGTGCCAGCAGCCTAAACACAGGACTAGCGGGAGCGTCCCCAGATACGCAGTATTTT. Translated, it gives CASSLNTGLAGASPDTQYF.

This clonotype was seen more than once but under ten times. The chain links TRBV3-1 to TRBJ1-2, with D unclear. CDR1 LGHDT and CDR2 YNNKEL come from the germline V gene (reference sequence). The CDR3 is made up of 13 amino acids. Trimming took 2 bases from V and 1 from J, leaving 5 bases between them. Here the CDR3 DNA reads TGTGCCAGCAGCCAATGGAGTAACTATGGCTACACCTTC. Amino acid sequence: CASSQWSNYGYTF.

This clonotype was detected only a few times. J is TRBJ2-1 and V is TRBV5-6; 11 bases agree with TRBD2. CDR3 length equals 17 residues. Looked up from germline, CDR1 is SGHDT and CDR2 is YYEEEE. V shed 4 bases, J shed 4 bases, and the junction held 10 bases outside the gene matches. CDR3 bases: TGTGCCAGCAGCATCCGGACTAGCGGGTCCACGTACAATGAGCAGTTCTTC. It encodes CASSIRTSGSTYNEQFF.

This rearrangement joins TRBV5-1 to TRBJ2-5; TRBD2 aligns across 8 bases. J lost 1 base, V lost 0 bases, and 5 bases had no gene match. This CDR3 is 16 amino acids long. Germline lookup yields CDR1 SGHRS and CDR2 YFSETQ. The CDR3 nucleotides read TGCGCCAGCAGCTTGGGGCCTAGCGGGCTCCAAGAGACCCAGTACTTC. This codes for CASSLGPSGLQETQYF.

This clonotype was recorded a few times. CDR3 protein: CASSSGSERQYF. CDR3 bases: TGTGCCAGCAGCTCCGGGAGCGAGCGTCAGTACTTC. This chain uses TRBV7-8 with TRBJ2-4; tentatively, D is TRBD2 (6 bases). Trimming cost V 4 bases and J 12 bases, with 13 bases left between them. The CDR3 is 12 amino acids. Germline values: CDR1 SGHVS, CDR2 FQNEAQ.

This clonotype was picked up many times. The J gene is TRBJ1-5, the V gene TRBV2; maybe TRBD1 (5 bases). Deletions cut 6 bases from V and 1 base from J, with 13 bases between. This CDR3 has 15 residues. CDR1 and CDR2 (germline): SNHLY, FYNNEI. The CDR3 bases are TGTGCCAGCAGACAGGAACTTGTGAGCAATCAGCCCCAGCATTTT. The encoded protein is CASRQELVSNQPQHF.

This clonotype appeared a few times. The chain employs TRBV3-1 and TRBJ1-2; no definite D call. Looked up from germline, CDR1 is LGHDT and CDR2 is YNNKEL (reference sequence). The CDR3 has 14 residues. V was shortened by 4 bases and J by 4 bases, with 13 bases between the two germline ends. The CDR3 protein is CASSPRETAYGYTF. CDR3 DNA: TGTGCCAGCAGCCCACGGGAGACCGCCTATGGCTACACCTTC.

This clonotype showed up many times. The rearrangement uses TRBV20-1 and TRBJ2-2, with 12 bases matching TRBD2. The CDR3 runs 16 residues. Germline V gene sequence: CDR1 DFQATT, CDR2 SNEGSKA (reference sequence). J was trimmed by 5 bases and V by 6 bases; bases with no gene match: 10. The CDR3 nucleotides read TGCAGTGCACCGGGACTAGCGGGTCGGGGAACCGGGGAGCTGTTTTTT. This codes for CSAPGLAGRGTGELFF.

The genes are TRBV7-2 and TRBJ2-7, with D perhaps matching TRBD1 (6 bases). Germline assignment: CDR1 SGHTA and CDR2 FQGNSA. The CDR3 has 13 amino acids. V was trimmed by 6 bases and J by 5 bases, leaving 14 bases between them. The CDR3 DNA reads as TGTGCCAGCAGAACAACAGGGTTCCACGAGCAGTACTTC. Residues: CASRTTGFHEQYF.

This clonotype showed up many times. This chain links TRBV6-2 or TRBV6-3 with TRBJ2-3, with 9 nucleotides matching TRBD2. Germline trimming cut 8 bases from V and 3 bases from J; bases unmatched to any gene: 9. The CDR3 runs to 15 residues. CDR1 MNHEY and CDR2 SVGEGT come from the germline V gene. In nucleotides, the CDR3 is TGTGCCAGCTCACGAGGACTAGCGAGGACAGATACGCAGTATTTT. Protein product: CASSRGLARTDTQYF.

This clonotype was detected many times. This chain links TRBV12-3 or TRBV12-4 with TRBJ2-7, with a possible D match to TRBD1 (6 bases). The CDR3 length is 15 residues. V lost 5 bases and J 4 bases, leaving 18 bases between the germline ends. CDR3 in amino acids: CASSQPGQGIYEQYF. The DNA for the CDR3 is TGTGCCAGCAGTCAACCGGGACAAGGGATTTACGAGCAGTACTTC.

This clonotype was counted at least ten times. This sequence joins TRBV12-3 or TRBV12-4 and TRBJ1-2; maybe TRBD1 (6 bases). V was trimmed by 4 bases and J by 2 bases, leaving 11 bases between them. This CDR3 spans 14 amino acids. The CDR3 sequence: CASSSYRDNYGYTF. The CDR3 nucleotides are TGTGCCAGCAGTTCCTACAGGGACAACTATGGCTACACCTTC.